This T cell receptor beta chain was sequenced in a study of beta chain features in type 1 diabetes. Study-level information: On cell yields, gender and age, patients and healthy donors were similar. Overall study results and limits: Patients with Type 1 diabetes showed moderately but significantly shorter TCRB CDR3s in all four CD4+ subsets. Among type 1 diabetes patients, VDJ junctions had fewer insertions and more deletions.

J was trimmed by 6 bases and V by 4 bases; bases with no gene match: 6. CDR1 and CDR2 from the germline V gene are KGHSH and LQKENI. The CDR3 sequence is 14 residues long. Expressed TCRB transcripts got sequenced, as all isolated RNA was reverse transcribed. This table comes from immunoSEQ multiplex PCR, and its TCRdb copy is limited to in-frame clones, with some not included. This sample has more than 250,000 clones, with about 20% found just once. As for this clone: The antigen remains undetermined.

Input material: naive CD4+ T cells from blood. This TCR was recovered from a woman aged 40 to 50 with type 1 diabetes. The chain has TRBV18 and TRBJ1-1, with 9 bases lining up with TRBD1. The CDR3 bases are TGTGCCAGCTCACTTGGACAGGGGAGGCCTGAAGCTTTCTTT. It translates to CASSLGQGRPEAFF.